Below, 4 T cell receptor beta chains from the same sample are listed, as sequenced in a study of T cells in localized non-small cell lung cancer. The repertoire was sequenced with immunoSEQ multiplex PCR; TCRdb's copy has only in-frame clones and lacks some. The profile shows about 2,100 clones, 25% to 30% of them singletons. This material consisted of lung tumor tissue, taken before any cancer treatment. The receptors stem from a male donor older than 55 with stage III lung adenocarcinoma.

This clone was picked up a small number of times. The chain has TRBV7-6 and TRBJ2-2, with 10 bases fitting TRBD2. Germline loops: CDR1 SGHVS, CDR2 FNYEAQ. J lost 0 bases, V lost 3 bases, and 10 bases had no gene match. This CDR3 region has 19 residues. Here the CDR3 reads CASSFKGSGGPTNTGELFF. CDR3 nucleotide sequence: TGTGCCAGCAGCTTTAAAGGTAGCGGGGGGCCGACGAACACCGGGGAGCTGTTTTTT.

V usage is TRBV11-3 and J usage is TRBJ2-7, with TRBD1 matching over 8 bases. CDR1 is SGHNT and CDR2 is YENEEA in the germline V gene. J gave up 4 bases and V 3 bases, and 5 bases lay outside the gene matches. This CDR3 has 14 residues. CDR3 nucleotides: TGTGCCAGCAGCTTGCAGGACAGGGTTTACGAGCAGTACTTC. Residues: CASSLQDRVYEQYF.

This chain uses TRBV5-1 with TRBJ2-7, with D uncertain. With 0 bases removed from V and 6 bases from J, the gap between germline ends came to 16 bases. The CDR3 is made up of 15 amino acids. Germline V CDR1 and CDR2: SGHRS, YFSETQ. The CDR3 nucleotides are TGCGCCAGCAGCTTGGTAGACTCTTTCTCCGGCGAGCAGTACTTC. This sequence encodes CASSLVDSFSGEQYF.

The gene calls are TRBV19 and TRBJ2-3; possibly TRBD2 for D (6 bases). V lost 1 base, J lost 6 bases, and 23 bases lay in between. The germline CDR1 and CDR2 sequences are LNHDA and SQIVND (reference sequence). The CDR3 contains 18 residues. CDR3 sequence: CASSIGHPGGYPSDTQYF. The CDR3 DNA reads as TGTGCCAGTAGTATAGGCCATCCCGGGGGTTACCCCTCCGATACGCAGTATTTT.